This T cell receptor beta chain was sequenced for a study of T cells in Graves' hyperthyroidism and ophthalmopathy. Broader study findings: Also found in blood were most expanded thyroid clonotypes above 0.001.

The CDR3 runs 13 residues. In germline, CDR1 is DFQATT, CDR2 SNEGSKA (reference sequence). V lost 5 bases, J lost 4 bases, and 9 bases lay in between. RNA transcripts served as the template for amplifying TCR beta CDR3 regions. Carried out on the TCR CDR3, a first-round RT-PCR used the HTBI primer set. TCRdb reprocessed the multiplex PCR reads with MiXCR, giving one entry per CDR3 protein. This table has fewer than 650,000 distinct CDR3 sequences, about 45% appearing once. This clonotype was picked up many times. Its cognate antigen is unknown. This receptor was taken from an adult woman with Graves' disease, either hyperthyroidism or ophthalmopathy (not recorded which). V and J are TRBV20-1 and TRBJ2-6; no firm D call. The sequencing sample was made of peripheral blood or thyroid tissue (not recorded which). DNA of the CDR3: TGCAGTGCTGGGGTTTCAGGGGCCAACGTCCTGACTTTC. The encoded protein is CSAGVSGANVLTF.